This is a list of T cell receptor beta chains from one sample in a study of vaccination effects on CD4 cells after COVID-19. These receptors' targets are unknown. Only in-frame clones appear in the TCRdb table, and some are missing; sequencing was by immunoSEQ multiplex PCR. Altogether just over 30,000 clones are present, around 70% being singletons, with the ten largest covering 28%. The specimen comprised CD4+ T cells from PBMCs cultured with HCoV-229E spike peptides, sampled before COVID-19 vaccination. The receptors stem from a human donor who received a COVID-19 vaccine. Both conserved end residues are part of each CDR3. Fields, in order: V gene, J gene, D gene, CDR3 DNA, CDR3 protein. The D gene is left open where the match is weak.

V: TRBV30
J: TRBJ1-4
D: TRBD1
DNA: TGTGCCTGGTCGGGACAGCGCAATGGTAAACTGTTTTTT
CDR3: CAWSGQRNGKLFF

V: TRBV5-1
J: TRBJ1-2
D: NA
DNA: TGCGCCAGCAGCCTAACAGAGAACTATGGCTACACCTTC
CDR3: CASSLTENYGYTF

V: TRBV24-1
J: TRBJ1-2
D: NA
DNA: TGTGCCACCAGTGAAGGGAGGGGGACGGATGGCTACACCTTC
CDR3: CATSEGRGTDGYTF

V: TRBV18
J: TRBJ1-4
D: NA
DNA: TGTGCCAGCTCACCTATTGTCCGGACTGGGATCAGTGAAAAACTGTTTTTT
CDR3: CASSPIVRTGISEKLFF

V: TRBV6-5
J: TRBJ1-5
D: TRBD1
DNA: TGTGCCAGCAGGAAAACAGGGGACAATCAGCCCCAGCATTTT
CDR3: CASRKTGDNQPQHF

V: TRBV21-1
J: TRBJ1-6
D: NA
DNA: TGTGCCAGCAGCAAAAAAGGGTGGGAACCCCTCCACTTT
CDR3: CASSKKGWEPLHF

V: TRBV6-5
J: TRBJ2-1
D: NA
DNA: TGTGCCAGCAGTACTGTCGGGGAGCAGTTCTTC
CDR3: CASSTVGEQFF

V: TRBV18
J: TRBJ1-5
D: TRBD1
DNA: TGTGCCAGCTCACCGCGGGGGACAGGGGTGTCTCAGCCCCAGCATTTT
CDR3: CASSPRGTGVSQPQHF

V: TRBV19
J: TRBJ2-2
D: NA
DNA: TGTGCCAGTAGAAGGGTGGGGGATTGGACCGGGGAGCTGTTTTTT
CDR3: CASRRVGDWTGELFF

V: TRBV5-4
J: TRBJ2-3
D: TRBD2
DNA: TGTGCCAGCACCCTGGGGTCTAGCGGGGGGCCGGATACGCAGTATTTT
CDR3: CASTLGSSGGPDTQYF